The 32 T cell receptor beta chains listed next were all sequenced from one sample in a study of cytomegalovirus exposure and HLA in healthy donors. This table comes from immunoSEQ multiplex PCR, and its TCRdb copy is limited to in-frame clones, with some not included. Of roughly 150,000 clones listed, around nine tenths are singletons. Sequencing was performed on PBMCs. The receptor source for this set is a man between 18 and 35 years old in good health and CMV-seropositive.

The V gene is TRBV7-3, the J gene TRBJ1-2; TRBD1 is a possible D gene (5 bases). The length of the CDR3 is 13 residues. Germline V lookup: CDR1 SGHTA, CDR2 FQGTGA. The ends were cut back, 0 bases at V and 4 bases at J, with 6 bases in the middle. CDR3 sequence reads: CASSLTGGYGYTF. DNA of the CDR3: TGTGCCAGCAGCTTAACGGGGGGCTATGGCTACACCTTC.

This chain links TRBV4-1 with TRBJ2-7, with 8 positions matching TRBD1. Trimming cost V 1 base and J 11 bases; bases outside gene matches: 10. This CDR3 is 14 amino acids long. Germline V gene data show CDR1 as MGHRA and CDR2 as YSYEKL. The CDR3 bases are TGCGCCAGCAGCCAAGTTGGGACAGGACGAGGGGAGTACTTC. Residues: CASSQVGTGRGEYF.

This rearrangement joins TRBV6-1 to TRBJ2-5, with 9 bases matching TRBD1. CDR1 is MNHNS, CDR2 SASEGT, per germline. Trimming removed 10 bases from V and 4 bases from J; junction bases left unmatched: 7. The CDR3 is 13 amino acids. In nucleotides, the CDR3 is TGTGCCACAGGGACAGGGTCGTCAGAGACCCAGTACTTC. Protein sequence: CATGTGSSETQYF.

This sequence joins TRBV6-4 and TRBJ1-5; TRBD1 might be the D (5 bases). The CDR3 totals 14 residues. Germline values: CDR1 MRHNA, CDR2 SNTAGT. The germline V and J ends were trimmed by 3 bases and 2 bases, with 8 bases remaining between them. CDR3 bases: TGTGCCAGCAGTGAGGGGGGGGGCAATCAGCCCCAGCATTTT. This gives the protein CASSEGGGNQPQHF.

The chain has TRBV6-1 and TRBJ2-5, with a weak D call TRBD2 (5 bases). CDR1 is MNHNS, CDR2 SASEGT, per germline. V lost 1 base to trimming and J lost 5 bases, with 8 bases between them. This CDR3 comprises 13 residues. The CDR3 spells CASSEGTFETQYF. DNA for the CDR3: TGTGCCAGCAGTGAAGGGACTTTTGAGACCCAGTACTTC.

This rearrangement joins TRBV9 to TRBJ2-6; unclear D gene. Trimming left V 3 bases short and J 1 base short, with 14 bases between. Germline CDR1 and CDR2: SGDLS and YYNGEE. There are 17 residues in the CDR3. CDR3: CASSEPREMSGANVLTF. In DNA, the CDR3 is TGTGCCAGCAGCGAACCGAGAGAGATGTCTGGGGCCAACGTCCTGACTTTC.

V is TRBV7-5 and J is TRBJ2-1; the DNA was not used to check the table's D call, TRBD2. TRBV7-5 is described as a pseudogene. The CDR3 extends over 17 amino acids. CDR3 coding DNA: TGTGCCAGAAGCATCCCAAGGACGGGAGAGGACTACAATGAGCAGTTCTTC. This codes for CARSIPRTGEDYNEQFF.

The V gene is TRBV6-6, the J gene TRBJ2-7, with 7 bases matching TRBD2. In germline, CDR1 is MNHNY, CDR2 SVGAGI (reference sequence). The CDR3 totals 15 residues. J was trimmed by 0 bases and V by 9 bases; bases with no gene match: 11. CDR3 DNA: TGTGCCAGTCTGGGGAATAGCGGGTTCTCCTACGAGCAGTACTTC. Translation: CASLGNSGFSYEQYF.

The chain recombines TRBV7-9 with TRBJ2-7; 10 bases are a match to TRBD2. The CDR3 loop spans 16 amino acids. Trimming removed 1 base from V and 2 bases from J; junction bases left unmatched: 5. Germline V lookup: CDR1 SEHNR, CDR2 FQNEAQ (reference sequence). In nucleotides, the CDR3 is TGTGCCAGCAGCTTAGGAGGCCTAGCGGGAGCCTACGAGCAGTACTTC. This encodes CASSLGGLAGAYEQYF.

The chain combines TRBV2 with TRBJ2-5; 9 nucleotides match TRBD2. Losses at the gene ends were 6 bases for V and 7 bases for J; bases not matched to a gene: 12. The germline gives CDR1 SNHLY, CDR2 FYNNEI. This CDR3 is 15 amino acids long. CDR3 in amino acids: CASSARTSAAGTQYF. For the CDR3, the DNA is TGTGCCAGCAGCGCCCGGACTAGCGCCGCCGGGACCCAGTACTTC. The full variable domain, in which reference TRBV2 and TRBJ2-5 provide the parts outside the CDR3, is EPEVTQTPSHQVTQMGQEVILRCVPISNHLYFYWYRQILGQKVEFLVSFYNNEISEKSEIFDDQFSVERPDGSNFTLKIRSTKLEDSAMYFCASSARTSAAGTQYFGPGTRLLVL.

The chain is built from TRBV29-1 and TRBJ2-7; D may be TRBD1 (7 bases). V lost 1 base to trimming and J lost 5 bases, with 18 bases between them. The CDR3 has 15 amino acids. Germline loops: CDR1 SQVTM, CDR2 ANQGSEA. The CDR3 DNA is TGCAGCGTTGAAGGCCTGGACAGGAGGGGGAACGAGCAGTACTTC. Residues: CSVEGLDRRGNEQYF.

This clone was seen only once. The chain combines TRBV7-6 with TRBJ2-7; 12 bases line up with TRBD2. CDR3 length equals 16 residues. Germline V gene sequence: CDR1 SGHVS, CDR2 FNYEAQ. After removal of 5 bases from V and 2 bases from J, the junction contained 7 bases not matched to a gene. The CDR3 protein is CASSPTGLAGPYEQYF. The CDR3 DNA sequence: TGTGCCAGCAGCCCAACGGGACTAGCGGGCCCCTACGAGCAGTACTTC.

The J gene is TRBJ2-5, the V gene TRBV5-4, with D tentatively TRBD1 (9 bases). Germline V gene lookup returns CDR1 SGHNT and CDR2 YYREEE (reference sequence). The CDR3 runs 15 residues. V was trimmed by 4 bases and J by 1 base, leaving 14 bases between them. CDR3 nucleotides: TGTGCCAGCAGCCGGGGGGGACAGGGCCAAGAGACCCAGTACTTC. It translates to CASSRGGQGQETQYF.

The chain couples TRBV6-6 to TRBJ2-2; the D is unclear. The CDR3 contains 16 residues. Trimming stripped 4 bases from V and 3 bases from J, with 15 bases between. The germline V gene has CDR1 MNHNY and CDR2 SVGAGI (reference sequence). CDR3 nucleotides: TGTGCCAGCAGTTTATCCCCCGGTTTTGACACCGGGGAGCTGTTTTTT. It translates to CASSLSPGFDTGELFF.

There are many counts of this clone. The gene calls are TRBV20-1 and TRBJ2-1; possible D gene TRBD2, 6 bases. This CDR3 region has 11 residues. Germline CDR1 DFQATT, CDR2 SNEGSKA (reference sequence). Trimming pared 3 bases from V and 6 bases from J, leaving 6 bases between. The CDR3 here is CSARTSNEQFF. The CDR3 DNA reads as TGCAGTGCTAGGACTAGCAATGAGCAGTTCTTC.

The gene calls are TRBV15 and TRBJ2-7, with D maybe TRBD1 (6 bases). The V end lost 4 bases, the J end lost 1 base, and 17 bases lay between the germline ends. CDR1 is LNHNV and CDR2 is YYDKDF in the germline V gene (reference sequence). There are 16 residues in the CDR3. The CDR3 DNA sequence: TGTGCCACCAGCACAGAACAGGGCTCTATATCCTACGAGCAGTACTTC. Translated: CATSTEQGSISYEQYF.

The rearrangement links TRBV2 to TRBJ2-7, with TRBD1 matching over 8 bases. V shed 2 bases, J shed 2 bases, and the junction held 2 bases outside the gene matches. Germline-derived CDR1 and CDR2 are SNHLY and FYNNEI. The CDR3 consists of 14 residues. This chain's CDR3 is CASSEWGQAYEQYF. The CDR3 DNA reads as TGTGCCAGCAGTGAATGGGGACAGGCCTACGAGCAGTACTTC.

In DNA form, the CDR3 reads TGTGCCAGCAGTCGAATGCGTGGAGCGGTCACTAGCACAGATACGCAGTATTTT. Translated, it gives CASSRMRGAVTSTDTQYF. The chain links TRBV25-1 to TRBJ2-3, with D perhaps matching TRBD2 (5 bases). The germline gives CDR1 MGHDK, CDR2 SYGVNS. V lost 5 bases and J 0 bases, leaving 21 bases between the germline ends. The CDR3 is made up of 18 amino acids.

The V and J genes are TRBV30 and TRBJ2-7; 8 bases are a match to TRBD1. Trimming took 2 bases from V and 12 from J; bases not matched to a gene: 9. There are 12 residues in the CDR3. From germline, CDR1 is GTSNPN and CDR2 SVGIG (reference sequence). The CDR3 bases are TGTGCCTGGAGTTCAGACAGGGGAGTGCCGTACTTC. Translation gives CAWSSDRGVPYF.

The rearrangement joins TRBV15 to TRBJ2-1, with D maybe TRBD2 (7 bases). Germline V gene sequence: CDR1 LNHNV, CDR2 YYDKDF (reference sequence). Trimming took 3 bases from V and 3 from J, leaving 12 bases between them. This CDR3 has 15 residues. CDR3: CATSRGAGDYNEQFF. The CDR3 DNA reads TGTGCCACCAGCAGGGGGGCGGGAGACTACAATGAGCAGTTCTTC.

The CDR3 loop reads CASSRSGSSYNEQFF. The CDR3 DNA follows: TGTGCCAGCAGCCGAAGCGGTAGCTCCTACAATGAGCAGTTCTTC. The chain carries TRBV7-9 and TRBJ2-1, with D maybe TRBD2 (5 bases). The germline V gene has CDR1 SEHNR and CDR2 FQNEAQ (reference sequence). Trimming left V 5 bases short and J 0 bases short, with 11 bases between. This CDR3 comprises 15 residues.

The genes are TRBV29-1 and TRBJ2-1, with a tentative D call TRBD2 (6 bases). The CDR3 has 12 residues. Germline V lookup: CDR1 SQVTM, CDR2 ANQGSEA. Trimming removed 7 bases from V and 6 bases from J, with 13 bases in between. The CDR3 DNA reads TGCAGCGCAAGGGGAGGTAGCAATGAGCAGTTCTTC. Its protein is CSARGGSNEQFF.

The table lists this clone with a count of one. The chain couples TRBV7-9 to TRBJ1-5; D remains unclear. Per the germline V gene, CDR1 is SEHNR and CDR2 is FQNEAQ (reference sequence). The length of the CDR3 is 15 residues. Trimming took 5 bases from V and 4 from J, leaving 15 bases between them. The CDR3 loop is CASSLDIPGNQPQHF. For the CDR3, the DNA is TGTGCCAGCAGCCTTGACATCCCTGGGAATCAGCCCCAGCATTTT.

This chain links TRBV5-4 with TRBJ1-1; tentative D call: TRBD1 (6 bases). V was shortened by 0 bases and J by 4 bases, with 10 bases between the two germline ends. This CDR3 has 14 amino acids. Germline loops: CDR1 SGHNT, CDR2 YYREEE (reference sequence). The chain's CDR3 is CASSLAGATTEAFF. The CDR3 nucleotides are TGTGCCAGCAGCTTGGCAGGGGCCACCACTGAAGCTTTCTTT.

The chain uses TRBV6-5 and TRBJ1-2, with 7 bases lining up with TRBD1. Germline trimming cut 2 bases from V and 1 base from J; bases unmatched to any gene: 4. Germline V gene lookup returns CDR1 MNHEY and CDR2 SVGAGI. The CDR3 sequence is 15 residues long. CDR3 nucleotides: TGTGCCAGCAGTTACCGAGGGGACAGTAACTATGGCTACACCTTC. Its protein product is CASSYRGDSNYGYTF.

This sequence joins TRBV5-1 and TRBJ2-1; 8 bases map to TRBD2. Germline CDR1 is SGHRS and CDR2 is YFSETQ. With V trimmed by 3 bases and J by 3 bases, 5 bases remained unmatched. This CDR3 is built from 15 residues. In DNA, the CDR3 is TGCGCCAGCAGCTCCGGGACTAGACTCTACAATGAGCAGTTCTTC. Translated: CASSSGTRLYNEQFF.

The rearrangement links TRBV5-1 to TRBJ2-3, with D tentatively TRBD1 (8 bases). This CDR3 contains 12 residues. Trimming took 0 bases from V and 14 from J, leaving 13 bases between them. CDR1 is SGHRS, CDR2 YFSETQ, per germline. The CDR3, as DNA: TGCGCCAGCAGCTTGGAACAGGGGGGGACGTATTTT. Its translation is CASSLEQGGTYF.

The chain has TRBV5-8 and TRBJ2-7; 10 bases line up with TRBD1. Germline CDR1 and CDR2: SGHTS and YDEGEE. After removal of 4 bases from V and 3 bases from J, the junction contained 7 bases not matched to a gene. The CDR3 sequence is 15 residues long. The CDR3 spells CASSTRTGGNYEQYF. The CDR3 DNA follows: TGTGCCAGCAGCACGCGGACAGGGGGAAACTACGAGCAGTACTTC.

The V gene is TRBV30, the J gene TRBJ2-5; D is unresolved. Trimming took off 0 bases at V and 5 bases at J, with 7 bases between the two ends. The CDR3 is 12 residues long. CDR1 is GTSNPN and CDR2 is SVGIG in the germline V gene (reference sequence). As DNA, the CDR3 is TGTGCCTGGAGTGTACTCGTTGAGACCCAGTACTTC. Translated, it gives CAWSVLVETQYF.

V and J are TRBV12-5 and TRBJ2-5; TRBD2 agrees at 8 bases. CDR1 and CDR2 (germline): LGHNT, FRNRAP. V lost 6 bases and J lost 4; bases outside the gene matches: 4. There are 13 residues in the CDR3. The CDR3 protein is CASGLGTRETQYF. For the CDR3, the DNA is TGTGCTAGTGGCCTCGGGACTAGAGAGACCCAGTACTTC.

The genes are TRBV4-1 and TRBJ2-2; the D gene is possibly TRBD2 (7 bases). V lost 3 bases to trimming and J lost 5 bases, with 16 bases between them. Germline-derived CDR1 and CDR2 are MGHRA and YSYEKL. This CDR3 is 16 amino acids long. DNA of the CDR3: TGCGCCAGCAGCCAGCAAATGGGGGGGGCAACCGGGGAGCTGTTTTTT. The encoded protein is CASSQQMGGATGELFF.

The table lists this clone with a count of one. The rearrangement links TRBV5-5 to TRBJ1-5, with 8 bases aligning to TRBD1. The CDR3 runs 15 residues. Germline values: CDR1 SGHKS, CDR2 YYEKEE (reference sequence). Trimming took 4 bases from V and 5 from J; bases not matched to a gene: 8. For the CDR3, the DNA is TGTGCCAGCAGCCTCCAGACAGGGGTTGATCAGCCCCAGCATTTT. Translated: CASSLQTGVDQPQHF.